The 21 T cell receptor beta chains reported below all come from one sample, sequenced in a study of OX40 agonist ivuxolimab in advanced cancers. Profiling relied on immunoSEQ multiplex PCR, and the TCRdb table lists in-frame clones only, not all of them. The table has 90,000 or so clones, roughly 90% seen once. The input for sequencing was CD4+ or CD8+ T cells sorted from blood, taken in a trial of the OX40 agonist ivuxolimab. The receptors were gathered from an adult with an advanced solid tumor such as melanoma, head and neck, liver or kidney cancer.

The chain has TRBV29-1 and TRBJ2-3; TRBD1 matches at 7 bases. Germline CDR1 reads SQVTM; CDR2 reads ANQGSEA. J gave up 4 bases and V 6 bases, and 4 bases lay outside the gene matches. The CDR3 has 12 residues. This CDR3 reads CSVRQGADTQYF. The CDR3 nucleotides read TGCAGCGTGCGCCAGGGGGCAGATACGCAGTATTTT.

J is TRBJ1-5 and V is TRBV7-8; a possible D gene is TRBD1 (6 bases). This CDR3 comprises 17 residues. CDR1 and CDR2 from the germline V gene are SGHVS and FQNEAQ. Trimming left V 1 base short and J 0 bases short, with 13 bases between. CDR3 nucleotide sequence: TGTGCCAGCAGCTTAGAACAGGGATACACTAGCAATCAGCCCCAGCATTTT. As protein: CASSLEQGYTSNQPQHF. Full variable domain (missing parts from reference TRBV7-8 and TRBJ1-5): GAGVSQSPRYKVAKRGQDVALRCDPISGHVSLFWYQQALGQGPEFLTYFQNEAQLDKSGLPSDRFFAERPEGSVSTLKIQRTQQEDSAVYLCASSLEQGYTSNQPQHFGDGTRLSIL.

V and J are TRBV25-1 and TRBJ2-4; unclear D gene. The CDR3 has 15 amino acids. Trimming pared 3 bases from V and 2 bases from J, leaving 11 bases between. Germline V lookup: CDR1 MGHDK, CDR2 SYGVNS. For the CDR3, the DNA is TGTGCCAGCAGTGAGGGATCGGTAACCAAAAACATTCAGTACTTC. Encoded protein: CASSEGSVTKNIQYF. Full variable domain (outside the CDR3, taken from reference TRBV25-1 and TRBJ2-4): EADIYQTPRYLVIGTGKKITLECSQTMGHDKMYWYQQDPGMELHLIHYSYGVNSTEKGDLSSESTVSRIRTEHFPLTLESARPSHTSQYLCASSEGSVTKNIQYFGAGTRLSVL.

The chain has TRBV4-1 and TRBJ2-1, with D possibly TRBD1 on 7 matching bases. Germline assignment: CDR1 MGHRA and CDR2 YSYEKL. The length of the CDR3 is 15 residues. V lost 3 bases and J 9 bases, leaving 18 bases between the germline ends. CDR3: CASSQGTVTRAEQFF. DNA of the CDR3: TGCGCCAGCAGCCAGGGGACAGTGACTAGGGCTGAGCAGTTCTTC.

The chain employs TRBV10-3 and TRBJ2-7; D unclear. Germline V gene sequence: CDR1 ENHRY, CDR2 SYGVKD. The CDR3 has 12 residues. V was shortened by 10 bases and J by 1 base, with 11 bases between the two germline ends. CDR3 coding DNA: TGTGCCACCCGAGCTATGTCCTACGAGCAGTACTTC. This sequence encodes CATRAMSYEQYF.

The rearrangement joins TRBV6-1 to TRBJ2-7, with 7 bases matching TRBD2. The ends lost 7 bases at V and 2 bases at J; junction bases unmatched: 11. The CDR3 extends over 15 amino acids. The germline V gene has CDR1 MNHNS and CDR2 SASEGT. DNA of the CDR3: TGTGCCAGCAACCGGGATGCGGGGGATCCCTACGAGCAGTACTTC. As protein: CASNRDAGDPYEQYF.

The chain employs TRBV19 and TRBJ2-5; tentative D call: TRBD1 (7 bases). Germline lookup yields CDR1 LNHDA and CDR2 SQIVND (reference sequence). This CDR3 has 13 residues. Between the trimmed V and J ends, which lost 5 bases and 5 bases, there was a span of 12 bases. The DNA for the CDR3 is TGTGCCAGTAGTTCGACAGGGAGGGAGACCCAGTACTTC. This sequence encodes CASSSTGRETQYF.

Notes on this clone: This likely comes from a read error, as the CDR3 has no conserved phenylalanine or tryptophan at its end. The DNA is omitted, as the CDR3 cannot be located on it reliably, and the CDR3 follows TCRdb's listing. CDR3 in amino acids: CASSFTWDL. J is TRBJ1-5 and V is TRBV12-1. TRBV12-1 is labeled a pseudogene. With termini counted, the CDR3 has 9 amino acids.

This clone was seen once. The DNA of the CDR3 is TGTGCCAGCAGCTCACTAGGGGGTGAGCAGTTCTTC. It encodes CASSSLGGEQFF. This chain connects TRBV7-2 to TRBJ2-1; a weak D match, TRBD1 (6 bases). The CDR3 length is 12 residues. Trimming shortened V by 4 bases and J by 9 bases, and 10 bases separated the two germline ends. CDR1 SGHTA and CDR2 FQGNSA come from the germline V gene.

CDR3 residues: CASSLGASGLYNEQFF. The DNA for the CDR3 is TGCGCCAGCAGCTTGGGTGCTAGCGGCCTTTACAATGAGCAGTTCTTC. This rearrangement joins TRBV5-1 to TRBJ2-1; 7 bases line up with TRBD2. The germline CDR1 and CDR2 sequences are SGHRS and YFSETQ. The trim removed 0 bases at V and 4 bases at J, leaving 7 bases unmatched. The CDR3 sequence is 16 residues long.

CDR3 sequence (DNA): TGTGCCAGTAGTGAGGGGGCATTGGATGAAAAACTGTTTTTT. This codes for CASSEGALDEKLFF. V gene TRBV19 combines with J gene TRBJ1-4; 7 bases are a match to TRBD1. CDR1 is LNHDA, CDR2 SQIVND, per germline (reference sequence). This CDR3 region has 14 residues. The V segment lost 5 bases and the J segment 6 bases; nucleotides outside the gene matches: 6.

The V and J genes are TRBV6-6 and TRBJ2-1, with 10 nucleotides matching TRBD2. V trimming: 0 bases; J trimming: 8 bases; junction bases outside the gene matches: 4. Germline V CDR1 and CDR2: MNHNY, SVGAGI (reference sequence). This CDR3 is built from 15 residues. CDR3 bases: TGTGCCAGCAGTTACTCTGAGCGGGGGGGGGATGAGCAGTTCTTC. This codes for CASSYSERGGDEQFF.

V is TRBV30 and J is TRBJ1-2, with 10 bases lining up with TRBD1. Germline values: CDR1 GTSNPN, CDR2 SVGIG (reference sequence). The CDR3 has 17 residues. The V segment lost 7 bases and the J segment 2 bases; nucleotides outside the gene matches: 16. CDR3 amino acids: CASSGGTGDGVNYGYTF. The CDR3 nucleotides read TGTGCCTCCTCTGGCGGGACAGGGGACGGAGTAAACTATGGCTACACCTTC.

This chain connects TRBV6-5 to TRBJ2-7; a possible D gene is TRBD2 (5 bases). CDR3 length: 14 residues. Germline V gene lookup returns CDR1 MNHEY and CDR2 SVGAGI. Trimming pared 10 bases from V and 6 bases from J, leaving 22 bases between. The DNA of the CDR3 is TGTGCCACGTTTAGGACTGCGCTAGGATCCGAGCAGTACTTC. Translation gives CATFRTALGSEQYF.

The chain is built from TRBV25-1 and TRBJ1-1, with D possibly being TRBD1 (6 bases). V lost 2 bases to trimming and J lost 7 bases, with 17 bases between them. This CDR3 spans 15 amino acids. CDR1 and CDR2 (germline): MGHDK, SYGVNS. The CDR3 DNA reads TGTGCCAGCAGTGAAACACGGACAGCGGGTGGTGAAGCTTTCTTT. Amino acid sequence: CASSETRTAGGEAFF. Complete variable domain (other parts from reference TRBV25-1 and TRBJ1-1): EADIYQTPRYLVIGTGKKITLECSQTMGHDKMYWYQQDPGMELHLIHYSYGVNSTEKGDLSSESTVSRIRTEHFPLTLESARPSHTSQYLCASSETRTAGGEAFFGQGTRLTVV.

The chain uses TRBV18 and TRBJ1-2, with 7 positions matching TRBD1. Germline CDR1 is KGHSH and CDR2 is LQKENI. The CDR3 runs to 14 residues. V shed 0 bases, J shed 9 bases, and the junction held 7 bases outside the gene matches. The CDR3 DNA follows: TGTGCCAGCTCACCACCGGGGACAGTGGATAGCTACACCTTC. It yields the protein CASSPPGTVDSYTF. The full variable domain, with the rest looked up from reference TRBV18 and TRBJ1-2, is NAGVMQNPRHLVRRRGQEARLRCSPMKGHSHVYWYRQLPEEGLKFMVYLQKENIIDESGMPKERFSAEFPKEGPSILRIQQVVRGDSAAYFCASSPPGTVDSYTFGSGTRLTVV.

The rearrangement links TRBV7-2 to TRBJ2-1; 7 positions match TRBD2. CDR3 length: 12 residues. CDR1 is SGHTA and CDR2 is FQGNSA in the germline V gene. The V and J ends lost 5 bases and 9 bases, in that order; junction bases with no gene match: 4. CDR3 sequence: CASSLIAGEQFF. CDR3 coding DNA: TGTGCCAGCAGCCTCATAGCGGGTGAGCAGTTCTTC.

This chain joins TRBV6-1 and TRBJ1-2; 9 nucleotides agree with TRBD1. Germline-derived CDR1 and CDR2 are MNHNS and SASEGT. CDR3 size: 15 residues. V trimming: 2 bases; J trimming: 10 bases; junction bases outside the gene matches: 11. CDR3 loop: CASSERAGTGFTYTF. The CDR3 DNA sequence: TGTGCCAGCAGTGAAAGAGCCGGGACAGGGTTTACCTACACCTTC.

The chain uses TRBV9 and TRBJ2-2, with a weak D call TRBD2 (5 bases). The CDR3 runs to 16 residues. The V end was cut by 0 bases, the J end by 3 bases, with 12 bases between. The germline gives CDR1 SGDLS, CDR2 YYNGEE. The CDR3 DNA sequence: TGTGCCAGCAGCGTAGAAGGGCCCGGGGACACCGGGGAGCTGTTTTTT. Protein sequence: CASSVEGPGDTGELFF.

The chain couples TRBV11-2 to TRBJ2-7, with 8 bases matching TRBD2. Germline V CDR1 and CDR2: SGHAT, FQNNGV. The V segment lost 0 bases and the J segment 2 bases; nucleotides outside the gene matches: 6. The CDR3 contains 16 residues. The CDR3 sequence: CASSLERGGSAYEQYF. The CDR3 DNA reads TGTGCCAGCAGCTTAGAACGGGGGGGGTCGGCCTACGAGCAGTACTTC.

This rearrangement joins TRBV30 to TRBJ1-2; TRBD1 is a possible D gene (6 bases). The CDR3 has 13 amino acids. Germline V gene lookup returns CDR1 GTSNPN and CDR2 SVGIG (reference sequence). V was trimmed by 2 bases and J by 2 bases, leaving 9 bases between them. The DNA for the CDR3 is TGTGCCTGGAGTAAAGGGGGGAACTATGGCTACACCTTC. It translates to CAWSKGGNYGYTF. Based on the CDR3 plus reference TRBV30 and TRBJ1-2, the full variable domain is SQTIHQWPATLVQPVGSPLSLECTVEGTSNPNLYWYRQAAGRGLQLLFYSVGIGQISSEVPQNLSASRPQDRQFILSSKKLLLSDSGFYLCAWSKGGNYGYTFGSGTRLTVV.